This T cell receptor (beta chain) is from a study of response to subunit inactivated influenza vaccine. Germline values: CDR1 DFQATT, CDR2 SNEGSKA (reference sequence). V was cut by 3 bases and J by 0 bases, with 14 bases left in between. The CDR3 totals 15 residues. One entry per CDR3 protein, called by TCRdb with MiXCR from the RT-PCR reads. The data contain about 540,000 distinct CDR3 sequences, roughly 25% of them singletons. This same sample was also taken into another study, of T cells expressing NK-cell markers. That work states: The TCR beta cDNA came from 5'RACE template switching with UMIs. Of the CD8+ T cell pool in roughly 6 donors, roughly 1.0-8% was accounted for by dominant NKG2C+ clonotypes. The leading position in the CD3+CD56-NKG2C+ fraction of four donors also went to these clonotypes. It remained uncertain whether the expanded NKG2C+ T cell clones were specific for HCMV antigens.

V is TRBV20-1 and J is TRBJ2-5; tentative D call: TRBD1 (5 bases). Sequencing used CD4+ T cells sorted from PBMCs, obtained about 13 days after vaccination. This sequence was found in a man aged 50 or older who received an inactivated influenza vaccine. The CDR3 region has the DNA TGCAGTGCTAGGTCAGACAGATTGTACCAAGAGACCCAGTACTTC. Protein sequence: CSARSDRLYQETQYF.